The rows below give T cell receptor beta chains drawn from one sample of a study of shared clonotypes between healthy human individuals. The data were produced by immunoSEQ multiplex PCR, yet TCRdb's version contains in-frame clones alone and is incomplete. The sample contains 2 million to 2.5 million clones, approximately 93% of which appear only once. The sample consisted of naive CD4+ T cells from PBMCs. The receptors were sampled from a man aged 18 to 30 in good health. Some clones in this sample may be carry-over from other donors' samples. The CDR3 runs from the conserved cysteine through the conserved F or W. D genes are given only for firm matches. Only part of the rows carry a size: once, few, many, or a class if the clone is expanded.

j_call clone_size v_call d_call cdr3_nt cdr3_aa
TRBJ1-5 once TRBV19 - TGTGCCAGTAGAATACAAGACAATAGCAATCAGCCCCAGCATTTT CASRIQDNSNQPQHF
TRBJ1-3 - TRBV6-5 - TGTGCCAGCAGACGAGGGAGCTCTGGAAACACCATATATTTT CASRRGSSGNTIYF
TRBJ1-1 few TRBV9 - TGTGCCAGCAGCGTAGCAGAGACCTTCATGAACACTGAAGCTTTCTTT CASSVAETFMNTEAFF
TRBJ2-4 - TRBV28 TRBD2 TGTGCCACCTTGGGGGGGAGAAACATTCAGTACTTC CATLGGRNIQYF
TRBJ1-3 - TRBV28 TRBD1 TGTGCCTCAGGGGGGGCTGACAGCTCTGGAAACACCATATATTTT CASGGADSSGNTIYF
TRBJ2-2 - TRBV10-3 TRBD1 TGTGCCATCAGTGACGGACAGGTTACCGGGGAGCTGTTTTTT CAISDGQVTGELFF
TRBJ2-3 - TRBV7-3 - TGTGCCAGCAGCTTAACGGGCCCGGACGATACGCAGTATTTT CASSLTGPDDTQYF
TRBJ2-5 - TRBV4-1 - TGCGCCAGCAGCTCTGAACGGGCGGGGATCGGAGAGACCCAGTACTTC CASSSERAGIGETQYF
TRBJ2-3 - TRBV11-3 - TGTGCCAGCAGCTTACGATCAGATACGCAGTATTTT CASSLRSDTQYF
TRBJ2-5 - TRBV5-1 TRBD2 TGCGCCAGCAGTTCCTCCGGGACTAGCTCTGAGACCCAGTACTTC CASSSSGTSSETQYF
TRBJ2-7 - TRBV27 TRBD2 TGTGCCAGCAGTTTCTATAGCGGGAGTGGTTTGTACGAGCAGTACTTC CASSFYSGSGLYEQYF
TRBJ2-7 - TRBV2 - TGTGCCAGCAGTGAATCGTACAGGTCCTACGAGCAGTACTTC CASSESYRSYEQYF
TRBJ1-1 - TRBV11-3 TRBD1 TGTGCCAGCAGCTTAGGGACAGGGGGAGGGAACACTGAAGCTTTCTTT CASSLGTGGGNTEAFF
TRBJ1-3 once TRBV7-2 - TGTGCCAGCACCGGGGTCTCTGGAAACACCATATATTTT CASTGVSGNTIYF
TRBJ1-1 few TRBV29-1 - TGCAGCGTTTTATTCGGGCTCCAAGCTTTCTTT CSVLFGLQAFF
TRBJ2-1 - TRBV5-4 - TGTGCCAGCAGCTTCAACCTAGCTGGAGGGGCCTACAATGAGCAGTTCTTC CASSFNLAGGAYNEQFF
TRBJ1-3 once TRBV28 - TGTGCCAGCAGTTTAGGGCGGGCGGGAAGGACCTCTGGAAACACCATATATTTT CASSLGRAGRTSGNTIYF
TRBJ1-2 - TRBV7-3 TRBD1 TGTGCCAGCAGCCCCGCAGGGGGCTCTGGCTACACCTTC CASSPAGGSGYTF
TRBJ2-1 - TRBV5-4 TRBD2 TGTGCCAGCAGCCCGGGTGGTCGGGAGGCGGGGAATGAGCAGTTCTTC CASSPGGREAGNEQFF
TRBJ2-1 - TRBV5-1 - TGCGCCAGCAGCTTGGGGGAGGACTACTCCTACAATGAGCAGTTCTTC CASSLGEDYSYNEQFF
TRBJ2-7 - TRBV20-1 - TGCAGTGCTAGCGCGCTCTACGAGCAGTACTTC CSASALYEQYF
TRBJ2-3 once TRBV14 - TGTGCCAGCAGCCAGCGTTCCTTTCGGAACACGGATACGCAGTATTTT CASSQRSFRNTDTQYF
TRBJ2-1 once TRBV6-5 - TGTGCCAGCAGTTACTCGGAACAGGGAGGAAAGTTCTTC CASSYSEQGGKFF
TRBJ2-3 - TRBV11-2 - TGTGCCAGCAGCTTTTCGACAGATACGCAGTATTTT CASSFSTDTQYF
TRBJ2-7 - TRBV11-3 - TGTGCCAGCAGCTTACAGGGGCACGAGCAGTACTTC CASSLQGHEQYF
TRBJ2-5 - TRBV7-7 - TGTGCCAGCAGCTACTTCGGAGAAAAAGAGACCCAGTACTTC CASSYFGEKETQYF
TRBJ1-5 - TRBV6-5 - TGTGCCAGCAGGCCCGGGGGAAGCGGCAATCAGCCCCAGCATTTT CASRPGGSGNQPQHF
TRBJ2-1 - TRBV25-1 - TGTGCCAGCAGGGGCGACGTTGAGCAGTTCTTC CASRGDVEQFF
TRBJ2-7 - TRBV5-6 TRBD1 TGTGCCAGCAGCGTGGACAGGCTCACCTACGAGCAGTACTTC CASSVDRLTYEQYF
TRBJ1-1 - TRBV7-9 - TGTGCCAGCAGCTTATTGGGGGGGACTGAAGCTTTCTTT CASSLLGGTEAFF
TRBJ1-5 - TRBV28 - TGTGCCAGCAGTTGGGTTCCAGCGATGATTAATCAGCCCCAGCATTTT CASSWVPAMINQPQHF
TRBJ2-7 - TRBV6-1 - TGTGCCAGCAGCCCCGCCCCCGGGGTCGAGCAGTACTTC CASSPAPGVEQYF
TRBJ1-1 - TRBV6-5 TRBD1 TGTGCCAGCAGTTACGCGACAGGGCCAGCTTTCTTT CASSYATGPAFF
TRBJ2-1 - TRBV11-2 TRBD1 TGTGCCAGCAGCTCGGGGACAGCCTTTAACAATGAGCAGTTCTTC CASSSGTAFNNEQFF
TRBJ2-1 - TRBV19 TRBD2 TGTGCCAGTAGGGGAGCGGGGCCCTACAATGAGCAGTTCTTC CASRGAGPYNEQFF
TRBJ2-7 once TRBV5-1 - TGCGCCAGCAGCTTGGGCGGTGGGACCTACGAGCAGTACTTC CASSLGGGTYEQYF
TRBJ2-2 - TRBV19 - TGTGCCAGTAGAATGGGACAAGTCGCGAACACCGGGGAGCTGTTTTTT CASRMGQVANTGELFF
TRBJ2-1 - TRBV7-9 - TGTGCCAGCAGCCAAGTCGGCCTTCCGACCTACAATGAGCAGTTCTTC CASSQVGLPTYNEQFF
TRBJ2-7 - TRBV20-1 - TGCAGCCCCGCTGGGCGCGACGAGCAGTACTTC CSPAGRDEQYF
TRBJ1-2 - TRBV5-5 - TGTGCCAGCAGCCAAGGTGACAGAAACTATGGCTACACCTTC CASSQGDRNYGYTF
TRBJ2-5 - TRBV10-3 TRBD2 TGTGCCATCAGTCCTGTGACTAGCGGGAGGGGAGAGACCCAGTACTTC CAISPVTSGRGETQYF
TRBJ1-2 - TRBV11-2 - TGTGCCAGCTCCCCGGGGGTTTGGAGGGGCTACACCTTC CASSPGVWRGYTF
TRBJ2-7 - TRBV6-5 - TGTGCCAGCAGTTACCGGGTTCTAAGTAGCGGCTACGAGCAGTACTTC CASSYRVLSSGYEQYF
TRBJ2-2 - TRBV28 - TGTGCCAGCAGTTTATACGGGGGTAGGGTCACCGGGGAGCTGTTTTTT CASSLYGGRVTGELFF
TRBJ1-2 - TRBV7-9 - TGTGCCAGCAGCTCCCTGCGGACGGACCACAACTATGGCTACACCTTC CASSSLRTDHNYGYTF
TRBJ2-3 - TRBV7-2 - TGTGCCAGCAGCTTATATCAAAGCACAGATACGCAGTATTTT CASSLYQSTDTQYF
TRBJ1-3 - TRBV5-1 TRBD1 TGCGCCAGCAGCGGACCACAGGGGGCTGGAAACACCATATATTTT CASSGPQGAGNTIYF
TRBJ2-3 - TRBV28 TRBD1 TGTGCCAGCACCTTCGGACAGGGGGCGATAGATACGCAGTATTTT CASTFGQGAIDTQYF
TRBJ1-5 - TRBV30 - TGTGCCTGGAGTGACCCCGGGATGGGGCCAGATCAGCCCCAGCATTTT CAWSDPGMGPDQPQHF
TRBJ2-5 - TRBV5-1 TRBD1 TGCGCCAGCAGCTTGGTAGGGACAGGGTTTTCACAAGAGACCCAGTACTTC CASSLVGTGFSQETQYF
TRBJ2-5 - TRBV28 TRBD2 TGTGCCAGCAGTCCACCGGTGGGACTAGCGGGATCTCGGGAGACCCAGTACTTC CASSPPVGLAGSRETQYF
TRBJ1-6 - TRBV6-5 TRBD1 TGTGCCAGCAGTTACTCCGGGACAGGGGTAAGGCCACCCCTCCACTTT CASSYSGTGVRPPLHF
TRBJ2-3 - TRBV5-6 TRBD1 TGTGCCAGCAGCTTTAGGACAGGAAACACAGATACGCAGTATTTT CASSFRTGNTDTQYF
TRBJ2-2 - TRBV29-1 TRBD2 TGCAGCGTTGAAGGACTAGCGGGGAACACCGGGGAGCTGTTTTTT CSVEGLAGNTGELFF
TRBJ2-1 - TRBV14 TRBD2 TGTGCCAGCAGCCAAGAATTAGGCAGGGTGGGAGCGGGATCGCTTTATGAGCAGTTCTTC CASSQELGRVGAGSLYEQFF
TRBJ2-7 - TRBV28 - TGTGCCAGCAGTGGAAGCTCCTACGAGCAGTACTTC CASSGSSYEQYF
TRBJ2-1 - TRBV4-3 TRBD2 TGCGCCAGCAGTGGCCAGCTCGCGGGAGGACCAAATGAGCAGTTCTTC CASSGQLAGGPNEQFF
TRBJ1-2 - TRBV10-3 TRBD1 TGTGCCATCAGTGAGTTGAGACAGGGGCCCCGAGGCTACACCTTC CAISELRQGPRGYTF
TRBJ2-5 - TRBV28 - TGTGCCAGCAGTTTTAGAGGGGAGACCCAGTACTTC CASSFRGETQYF